This TCR beta chain was documented in a study of shared clonotypes between healthy human individuals. Overall study findings and caveats: Genetic and exposure-history diversity was limited by the few donors.

Germline CDR1 reads MNHEY; CDR2 reads SVGAGI. The CDR3 is 13 amino acids. V lost 0 bases, J lost 1 base, and 4 bases lay in between. With respect to this clone: Its antigen is not known. The same CDR3 arises from other DNA sequences in this sample as well.

Produced via immunoSEQ multiplex PCR; TCRdb's table is partial and in-frame only. The table includes about 610,000 clones, 95% to 96% detected once. Naive CD8 cells lacked CD45RO and underwent positive selection for CCR7, leaving out terminally differentiated effector memory CD45RA+ cells. Caucasian adults living in Nashville, Tennessee, provided all samples. The sample was naive CD8+ T cells sorted from blood. The receptor was derived from a woman aged 25 to 39 in good health. The chain is built from TRBV6-5 and TRBJ2-7; D ambiguous. This CDR3 reads CASSYSQSYEQYF. In DNA form, the CDR3 reads TGTGCCAGCAGTTACTCTCAGTCCTACGAGCAGTACTTC.